This TCR beta chain comes out of a study of OX40 agonist ivuxolimab in advanced cancers. This clone has a handful of counts. Data came from immunoSEQ multiplex PCR; TCRdb stores just in-frame clones and leaves some out. The table lists some 50,000 clones, 70% to 90% of them singletons. V lost 6 bases to trimming and J lost 4 bases, with 23 bases between them. The CDR3 runs 17 residues. Sample: CD4+ or CD8+ T cells sorted from blood, taken in a trial of the OX40 agonist ivuxolimab. The source is an adult with an advanced solid tumor such as melanoma, head and neck, liver or kidney cancer. The rearrangement links TRBV23-1 to TRBJ2-3; D possibly corresponds to TRBD1 (6 bases). TRBV23-1 is identified as an open reading frame with a role that is uncertain. The CDR3 sequence is CASRTHPRDKGADTQYF. In DNA, the CDR3 is TGCGCCAGCAGGACCCACCCACGGGACAAGGGCGCAGATACGCAGTATTTT.